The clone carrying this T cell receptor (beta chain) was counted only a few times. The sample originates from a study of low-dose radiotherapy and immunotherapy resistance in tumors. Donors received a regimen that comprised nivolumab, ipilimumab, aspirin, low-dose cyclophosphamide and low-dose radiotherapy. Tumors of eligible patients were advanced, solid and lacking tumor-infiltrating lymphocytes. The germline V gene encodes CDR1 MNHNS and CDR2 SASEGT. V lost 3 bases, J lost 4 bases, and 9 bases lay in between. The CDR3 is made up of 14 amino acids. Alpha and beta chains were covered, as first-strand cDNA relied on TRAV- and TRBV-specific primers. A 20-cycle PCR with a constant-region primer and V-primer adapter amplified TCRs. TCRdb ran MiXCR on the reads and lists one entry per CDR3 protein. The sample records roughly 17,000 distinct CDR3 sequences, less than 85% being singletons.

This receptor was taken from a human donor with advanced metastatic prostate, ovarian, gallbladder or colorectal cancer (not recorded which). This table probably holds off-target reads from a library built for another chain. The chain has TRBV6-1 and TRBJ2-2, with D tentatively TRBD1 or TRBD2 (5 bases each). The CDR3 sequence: CASSDWGSTGELFF. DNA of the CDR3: TGTGCCAGCAGTGATTGGGGGTCCACCGGGGAGCTGTTTTTT.